Sequencing of this T cell receptor beta chain was carried out in a study of OX40 agonist ivuxolimab in advanced cancers. Overall study: Patients were given ivuxolimab, an antibody that agonizes OX40 (CD134). Prior checkpoint blockade (anti-PD-1, anti-PD-L1 or anti-CTLA-4) was permitted; approximately 40% had it.

Generated by immunoSEQ multiplex PCR, the TCRdb table keeps only in-frame clones and is missing some. The sample holds about 82,000 clones; about 90% are singletons and the top ten take about 7%. The V gene end was trimmed by 2 bases and the J gene end by 4 bases; junction bases not matched to a gene: 18. Germline V gene data show CDR1 as MNHEY and CDR2 as SMNVEV (reference sequence). This CDR3 has 20 amino acids. V usage is TRBV27 and J usage is TRBJ1-4, with 8 bases that match TRBD1. The specimen was CD4+ or CD8+ T cells sorted from blood, collected in a trial of the OX40 agonist ivuxolimab. This clonotype was obtained from an adult with an advanced solid tumor such as melanoma, head and neck, liver or kidney cancer. The CDR3 DNA reads as TGTGCCAGCAGTTTAGCTCGACAGGGGATAGTAGGCCACGGTAATGAAAAACTGTTTTTT. Amino acid sequence: CASSLARQGIVGHGNEKLFF.